The 4 T cell receptor beta chains below were found in one sample sequenced in a study of a mutant IDH1 vaccine in newly diagnosed glioma. Stated time point: week 47, end of study. Doses of 300 ug of mutant IDH1 20-mer peptide were given with topical imiquimod. Their recognized antigens are unknown. Assay: immunoSEQ multiplex PCR; the TCRdb copy retains only in-frame clones and omits some. The table includes tens of thousands of clones, roughly 89% detected once. This sample comprised PBMCs, obtained from a glioma patient whose treatment included an IDH1 peptide vaccine. The receptors derive from a man aged 35-49 years with glioma.

The V gene is TRBV15, the J gene TRBJ1-2; 12 bases agree with TRBD1. Germline V gene sequence: CDR1 LNHNV, CDR2 YYDKDF (reference sequence). V trimming: 4 bases; J trimming: 3 bases; junction bases outside the gene matches: 9. The CDR3 spans 17 residues. The CDR3 spells CATSMGTGGFPDYGYTF. DNA for the CDR3: TGTGCCACCAGCATGGGGACAGGGGGCTTCCCGGACTATGGCTACACCTTC.

V gene TRBV4-3 combines with J gene TRBJ1-4, with D perhaps TRBD1 (5 bases). The CDR3 totals 17 residues. Germline assignment: CDR1 LGHNA and CDR2 YSLEER. The V end lost 0 bases, the J end lost 8 bases, and 19 bases lay between the germline ends. CDR3 sequence (DNA): TGCGCCAGCAGCCAAGATATGGTAGGGCAGGGCCGCGAAAAACTGTTTTTT. It specifies CASSQDMVGQGREKLFF.

The chain joins TRBV4-3 to TRBJ2-5; 9 bases align to TRBD1. The J segment lost 4 bases and the V segment lost 0 bases, leaving 6 bases of the junction unmatched. This CDR3 is built from 16 residues. Germline lookup yields CDR1 LGHNA and CDR2 YSLEER. The CDR3: CASSQDTGTGSETQYF. The CDR3, as DNA: TGCGCCAGCAGCCAAGATACTGGGACAGGGTCAGAGACCCAGTACTTC.

The genes are TRBV19 and TRBJ2-7; 10 bases line up with TRBD1. From germline, CDR1 is LNHDA and CDR2 SQIVND (reference sequence). The CDR3 totals 14 residues. The V segment lost 3 bases and the J segment 6 bases; nucleotides outside the gene matches: 5. CDR3 nucleotide sequence: TGTGCCAGTAGTATGGCGACAGGGGGCGGCGAGCAGTACGTC. Protein sequence: CASSMATGGGEQYV.